Following are 22 T cell receptor beta chains from one sample sequenced in a study of HIV-infected patients and healthy controls (dated by TCRdb to between 2013 and 2015). Whole blood was used without cell fractionation, so all unsorted peripheral T cells were reflected in the repertoire. The library was made by 5' RACE. Sequencer: Illumina MiSeq. Using SuperScript III with primers targeting the alpha and beta constant regions, 500 ng of RNA was reverse transcribed. Alpha and beta chain libraries were generated separately via chain-specific third strand synthesis with multiplexing indices. TCRdb trimmed the raw reads at Q25, called clones with MiXCR and kept productive beta chains. Entries that share a CDR3 protein sequence are merged under the most common genes and DNA. The sample profile shows 20,000 to 30,000 distinct CDR3 sequences; 8.5% of them were found once. The ten top clones hold about 4% of the sample.

Sequencing was performed on blood. The receptors shown here come from an adult in good health.

Many counts were recorded for this clonotype. The chain uses TRBV10-3 and TRBJ1-1, with D possibly matching TRBD1 (6 bases). The CDR3 length is 14 residues. Trimming pared 2 bases from V and 1 base from J, leaving 8 bases between. Germline V gene sequence: CDR1 ENHRY, CDR2 SYGVKD. The CDR3: CAISEGGTNTEAFF. The CDR3 DNA sequence: TGTGCCATCAGTGAGGGGGGCACGAACACTGAAGCTTTCTTT.

At least ten counts were recorded for this clonotype. The V and J genes are TRBV2 and TRBJ2-7; D uncertain. V was cut by 6 bases and J by 2 bases, with 17 bases left in between. Germline CDR1 reads SNHLY; CDR2 reads FYNNEI. This CDR3 is built from 15 residues. The CDR3 protein is CASSDSPGSTYEQYF. The CDR3 DNA follows: TGTGCCAGCAGCGACTCCCCCGGGTCCACCTACGAGCAGTACTTC.

This clonotype came up many times. The chain couples TRBV6-1 to TRBJ1-1, with D perhaps matching TRBD1 (6 bases). The CDR3 is made up of 15 amino acids. CDR1 MNHNS and CDR2 SASEGT come from the germline V gene. V lost 2 bases and J 3 bases, leaving 13 bases between the germline ends. The CDR3: CASSELSGGDTEAFF. For the CDR3, the DNA is TGTGCCAGCAGTGAATTGAGCGGGGGCGACACTGAAGCTTTCTTT.

This clonotype was seen at least ten times. V is TRBV24-1 and J is TRBJ1-1; D is ambiguous. CDR1 is KGHDR, CDR2 SFDVKD, per germline. V lost 5 bases and J lost 4, with 13 bases in between. This CDR3 has 14 amino acids. The CDR3 sequence is CATSALRRGTEAFF. For the CDR3, the DNA is TGTGCCACCAGTGCACTCAGACGTGGCACTGAAGCTTTCTTT.

In its sample, this clonotype was seen many times. The chain combines TRBV4-1 with TRBJ1-3; 8 nucleotides line up with TRBD1. This CDR3 contains 18 residues. Germline CDR1 MGHRA, CDR2 YSYEKL. V dropped 3 bases and J dropped 1; count of bases not matched to a gene: 11. CDR3 loop: CASSHTRTGQTSGNTIYF. CDR3 DNA: TGCGCCAGCAGCCACACCAGGACAGGGCAAACATCTGGAAACACCATATATTTT.

This clonotype showed up many times. The rearrangement joins TRBV2 to TRBJ1-1; D perhaps matches TRBD1 (6 bases). Germline CDR1 reads SNHLY; CDR2 reads FYNNEI. V lost 5 bases and J 0 bases, leaving 22 bases between the germline ends. This CDR3 is built from 18 residues. The CDR3 loop reads CASSTGTRRGRLNTEAFF. CDR3 sequence (DNA): TGTGCCAGCAGTACCGGGACAAGGAGAGGTCGTTTGAACACTGAAGCTTTCTTT.

This clonotype appeared many times. This chain joins TRBV12-5 and TRBJ2-7; the D is unclear. V lost 7 bases and J 4 bases, leaving 8 bases between the germline ends. CDR3 length: 11 amino acids. CDR1 is LGHNT, CDR2 FRNRAP, per germline. The DNA for the CDR3 is TGTGCTAGTGCTGCCAGTTACGAGCAGTACTTC. Translated, it gives CASAASYEQYF.

This clonotype was observed at least ten times. The rearrangement uses TRBV12-3 or TRBV12-4 and TRBJ1-4; D uncertain. The CDR3 length is 13 residues. V was clipped by 6 bases and J by 10 bases, with 15 bases between them. CDR3 sequence reads: CASSPVVLSKLFF. CDR3 DNA: TGTGCCAGCAGCCCGGTGGTTTTGTCAAAACTGTTTTTT.

The chain's CDR3 is CSVGRTGRGGTEAFF. The CDR3 coding sequence is TGCAGCGTTGGACGGACAGGCAGAGGGGGCACTGAAGCTTTCTTT. The chain is built from TRBV29-1 and TRBJ1-1, with 7 bases fitting TRBD1. The CDR3 runs 15 residues. With 4 bases clipped from V and 4 bases from J, the junction kept 12 bases outside the gene matches. CDR1 and CDR2 (germline): SQVTM, ANQGSEA.

This clonotype is labeled as medium-sized (0.01 to 0.1%). The V call is TRBV27, the J call TRBJ2-3; D remains unclear. Germline lookup yields CDR1 MNHEY and CDR2 SMNVEV (reference sequence). The ends were cut back, 3 bases at V and 2 bases at J, with 9 bases in the middle. The CDR3 sequence is 14 residues long. As DNA, the CDR3 is TGTGCCAGCAGTTTTGGCCCTGACACAGATACGCAGTATTTT. Protein: CASSFGPDTDTQYF.

There are many counts of this clonotype. J is TRBJ1-5 and V is TRBV7-2; D might be TRBD1 (6 bases). V lost 0 bases and J lost 0, with 18 bases in between. The germline V gene has CDR1 SGHTA and CDR2 FQGNSA. This CDR3 has 19 residues. In DNA, the CDR3 is TGTGCCAGCAGCTTAGCCCTGAGCAGGGGCTCCTATAGCAATCAGCCCCAGCATTTT. Its translation is CASSLALSRGSYSNQPQHF.

This clonotype was counted many times. V gene TRBV19 combines with J gene TRBJ1-1; a weak D match, TRBD1 (5 bases). V gave up 3 bases and J gave up 4 bases, with 9 bases separating them. Germline assignment: CDR1 LNHDA and CDR2 SQIVND (reference sequence). The CDR3 has 13 residues. The CDR3 nucleotides are TGTGCCAGTAGTATTGCGGGGACCACTGAAGCTTTCTTT. Translated: CASSIAGTTEAFF.

This clonotype showed up many times. The chain is built from TRBV20-1 and TRBJ1-1; the D is unclear. This CDR3 contains 11 residues. Germline loops: CDR1 DFQATT, CDR2 SNEGSKA (reference sequence). Trimming took off 2 bases at V and 5 bases at J, with 6 bases between the two ends. The CDR3 DNA sequence: TGCAGTGCTAGAATTGGGACTGAAGCTTTCTTT. Translated: CSARIGTEAFF.

This clonotype has a count of ten or more. J is TRBJ2-5 and V is TRBV28; 8 bases fit TRBD1. This CDR3 has 14 amino acids. J gave up 4 bases and V 6 bases, and 7 bases lay outside the gene matches. Germline assignment: CDR1 MDHEN and CDR2 SYDVKM. CDR3 in amino acids: CASSYPQGGETQYF. In DNA, the CDR3 is TGTGCCAGCAGCTACCCACAGGGGGGAGAGACCCAGTACTTC. Complete variable domain (other parts from reference TRBV28 and TRBJ2-5): DVKVTQSSRYLVKRTGEKVFLECVQDMDHENMFWYRQDPGLGLRLIYFSYDVKMKEKGDIPEGYSVSREKKERFSLILESASTNQTSMYLCASSYPQGGETQYFGPGTRLLVL.

This sequence joins TRBV6-6 and TRBJ2-5; D possibly corresponds to TRBD2 (7 bases). Germline CDR1 and CDR2: MNHNY and SVGAGI (reference sequence). The ends were cut back, 0 bases at V and 5 bases at J, with 10 bases in the middle. There are 14 residues in the CDR3. CDR3: CASSYSEGGETQYF. The CDR3 region has the DNA TGTGCCAGCAGTTACTCGGAGGGGGGGGAGACCCAGTACTTC.

This clonotype was counted at least ten times. The chain carries TRBV6-2 or TRBV6-3 and TRBJ1-1, with D perhaps TRBD1 (6 bases). CDR1 is MNHEY and CDR2 is SVGEGT in the germline V gene. CDR3 size: 12 residues. Trimming took 4 bases from V and 8 from J, leaving 11 bases between them. The DNA of the CDR3 is TGTGCCAGCAGTTTATGGGGGGCCGAAGCTTTCTTT. The encoded protein is CASSLWGAEAFF.

This clonotype was counted at least ten times. CDR3 nucleotides: TGTGCCAGCAGCTTGGTTCGGGTAACAGATACGCAGTATTTT. It translates to CASSLVRVTDTQYF. The chain couples TRBV5-4 to TRBJ2-3; D ambiguous. Germline values: CDR1 SGHNT, CDR2 YYREEE (reference sequence). The CDR3 has 14 amino acids. Trimming stripped 0 bases from V and 3 bases from J, with 8 bases between. The full variable domain, completed using reference TRBV5-4 and TRBJ2-3, is ETGVTQSPTHLIKTRGQQVTLRCSSQSGHNTVSWYQQALGQGPQFIFQYYREEENGRGNFPPRFSGLQFPNYSSELNVNALELDDSALYLCASSLVRVTDTQYFGPGTRLTVL.

The table lists this clonotype with many counts. The chain uses TRBV4-3 and TRBJ1-1; D is perhaps TRBD1 (6 bases). The CDR3 runs 15 residues. Looked up from germline, CDR1 is LGHNA and CDR2 is YSLEER. V was pared by 2 bases and J by 1 base, with 11 bases between. DNA for the CDR3: TGCGCCAGCAGCCAATGGACAGCGTCGAACACTGAAGCTTTCTTT. As protein: CASSQWTASNTEAFF.

This clonotype has a count of ten or more. This rearrangement joins TRBV28 to TRBJ2-3, with TRBD2 matching 10 bases. With 3 bases clipped from V and 4 bases from J, the junction kept 4 bases outside the gene matches. Germline lookup yields CDR1 MDHEN and CDR2 SYDVKM. There are 15 residues in the CDR3. CDR3 DNA: TGTGCCAGCAGTTTTCTAGCGGGGGTCGCAGATACGCAGTATTTT. It codes for CASSFLAGVADTQYF.

The chain is built from TRBV6-2 or TRBV6-3 and TRBJ2-2, with D uncertain. Deletions cut 3 bases from V and 1 base from J, with 6 bases between. CDR1 and CDR2 from the germline V gene are MNHEY and SVGEGT. This CDR3 comprises 14 residues. CDR3 region: CASSYSGNTGELFF. The CDR3, as DNA: TGTGCCAGCAGTTATTCCGGGAACACCGGGGAGCTGTTTTTT.

This clonotype was picked up many times. The CDR3 sequence is CASGTKGINSSNQPQHF. The CDR3 DNA reads as TGTGCCAGCGGAACGAAGGGGATCAATTCTAGCAATCAGCCCCAGCATTTT. V usage is TRBV21-1 and J usage is TRBJ1-5; the table names TRBD1, a call not compared with the DNA. TRBV21-1 is termed a pseudogene. The CDR3 loop spans 17 amino acids.

This sequence joins TRBV7-2 and TRBJ2-2; 10 bases are shared with TRBD1. There are 14 residues in the CDR3. V was clipped by 5 bases and J by 7 bases; unmatched bases: 4. CDR1 is SGHTA and CDR2 is FQGNSA in the germline V gene. The CDR3 protein is CASSPGQGVGELFF. For the CDR3, the DNA is TGTGCCAGCAGCCCAGGACAGGGGGTCGGGGAGCTGTTTTTT.